This T cell receptor beta chain was sequenced in a study of cytomegalovirus exposure and HLA in healthy donors. As regards this clone: No antigen is known for it.

A multiplex PCR was run with 60 Vbeta primers and 13 Jbeta primers. Profiling relied on immunoSEQ multiplex PCR, and the TCRdb table lists in-frame clones only, not all of them. Here the sample spans fewer than 200,000 clones, around 77% being singletons. Study results and limitations: The study assumed roughly uniform donor sequencing depth for presence/absence analyses. The likely explanation for a cluster of highly shared sequence variants was sequencing artifact. V- and J-gene trimming in TCR beta was tied to a missense DCLRE1C variant by an analysis performed later.

The germline gives CDR1 SQVTM, CDR2 ANQGSEA. This CDR3 spans 14 amino acids. V shed 4 bases and J shed 1 base, with 10 bases lying between them. Sequenced input: PBMCs. The clonotype was recovered from a man in his 60s in good health and CMV-seronegative. This chain joins TRBV29-1 and TRBJ2-2; tentatively, D is TRBD2 (6 bases). Written as DNA, the CDR3 is TGCAGCGTTGTAGCGGATTGGAACACCGGGGAGCTGTTTTTT. Translating gives CSVVADWNTGELFF.